This T cell receptor (beta chain) was sequenced during a study of early T cells in non-severe SARS-CoV-2 infection. About the research overall: Sequenced bulk RNA came from whole blood that was unsorted, and chains were unpaired. Study-level points and caveats: The VDJdb matching leaned toward anti-spike CD8 responses and overlooked private and CD4 specificities.

Molecules of cDNA were individually given unique molecular identifiers that were attached to them. From the 5' RACE reads, TCRdb called clonotypes with MiXCR, one entry per CDR3 protein. The sample includes 80,000 or so distinct CDR3 sequences, approximately 12% of them seen just once. This clonotype was observed at least ten times. What it binds is unknown. The length of the CDR3 is 15 residues. V dropped 8 bases and J dropped 1; count of bases not matched to a gene: 11. Looked up from germline, CDR1 is SGHRS and CDR2 is YFSETQ. Sequences were obtained from whole blood. The source of this sequence is an adult who was a healthcare worker with PCR-confirmed SARS-CoV-2 infection or an uninfected control (not recorded which). V gene TRBV5-1 combines with J gene TRBJ2-5; 7 bases are a match to TRBD1. CDR3 residues: CASSSTGALQETQYF. As DNA, the CDR3 is TGCGCCAGTTCCTCCACAGGGGCACTCCAAGAGACCCAGTACTTC.